Below are 2 T cell receptor beta chains sequenced from a single sample in a study of tumor-infiltrating lymphocytes in localized non-small cell lung cancer. Measured with immunoSEQ multiplex PCR; TCRdb has only the in-frame clones, and not every one. Among approximately 13,000 clones listed, 75% were seen once. Specimen: lung tumor tissue. The origin of the receptors is a human donor with non-small cell lung cancer.

This chain connects TRBV30 to TRBJ1-5, with a weak D call TRBD1 (6 bases). The CDR3 totals 15 residues. Germline V gene lookup returns CDR1 GTSNPN and CDR2 SVGIG (reference sequence). V shed 1 base and J shed 0 bases, with 10 bases lying between them. The CDR3 DNA reads TGTGCCTGGAGTGCGGACAGTCTTAGCAATCAGCCCCAGCATTTT. This gives the protein CAWSADSLSNQPQHF.

The chain uses TRBV23-1 and TRBJ2-5, with D perhaps being TRBD1 or TRBD2 (5 bases each). TRBV23-1 is an ORF for which the function is uncertain. This CDR3 comprises 15 residues. V dropped 4 bases and J dropped 5 bases, with 17 bases sitting between them. CDR3: CASSPPFGGRETQYF. The CDR3 nucleotides read TGCGCCAGCAGTCCACCGTTTGGGGGAAGGGAGACCCAGTACTTC.